This TCR beta chain comes out of a study of technical replicates of blood from a few donors. The data were produced by immunoSEQ multiplex PCR, yet TCRdb's version contains in-frame clones alone and is incomplete. Of over 60,000 clones listed, 93% were seen once; the top ten hold roughly 0.25%. There are 17 residues in the CDR3. Losses at the gene ends were 4 bases for V and 3 bases for J; bases not matched to a gene: 9. Germline CDR1 SEHNR, CDR2 FQNEAQ (reference sequence). The source material was T cells isolated from PBMCs. The chain has TRBV7-9 and TRBJ2-1, with 10 bases fitting TRBD2. This sequence originates from a human donor in good health. CDR3 protein: CASSSIPSGSVYNEQFF. Written as DNA, the CDR3 is TGTGCCAGCAGCTCGATACCTAGCGGGAGTGTCTACAATGAGCAGTTCTTC.